The source of this T cell receptor beta chain is a study of shared clonotypes between healthy human individuals. CDR3 length: 18 amino acids. V was clipped by 1 base and J by 2 bases; unmatched bases: 11. Looked up from germline, CDR1 is MDHEN and CDR2 is SYDVKM. Measured with immunoSEQ multiplex PCR; TCRdb has only the in-frame clones, and not every one. In the table there are about 450,000 clones, 70% to 80% of which are singletons. Adult Caucasians living in Nashville, Tennessee made up all of the donors. The source material was PBMCs. The TCR originated in a woman aged 40 to 50 in good health. Some clones in this sample may be carry-over from other donors' samples. The V call is TRBV28, the J call TRBJ2-3, with 8 bases matching TRBD2. The CDR3 here is CASSLLLAATTITDTQYF. The CDR3 region has the DNA TGTGCCAGCAGTTTATTACTAGCGGCTACGACGATCACAGATACGCAGTATTTT.